This T cell receptor (beta chain) came from a study of memory CD4+ T cells and cytomegalovirus serostatus. About the study: This sample comes from healthy Belgian adults, several CMV seropositive, approximately 23 seronegative. Overall study findings and caveats: Repertoires predicted CMV serostatus with median bootstrapped AUC of roughly 0.96.

CDR1 is SGHDT, CDR2 YYEEEE, per germline. The CDR3 is made up of 17 amino acids. Trimming cost V 0 bases and J 3 bases, with 18 bases left between them. The sort gate was single viable CD3+CD4+CD8-CD45RO+ cells for memory CD4+ T cells. Profiling relied on immunoSEQ multiplex PCR, and the TCRdb table lists in-frame clones only, not all of them. The table records some 40,000 clones, 79% of them present only once. This clone was picked up one time. The target antigen is unknown. This clonotype was obtained from an adult in good health and CMV-seropositive. The chain links TRBV5-6 to TRBJ1-2, with TRBD1 as a possible D gene (5 bases). Material: memory CD4+ T cells from blood. The CDR3 sequence: CASSLVGIRDRDYGYTF. CDR3 nucleotide sequence: TGTGCCAGCAGCTTGGTAGGGATACGGGACCGGGACTATGGCTACACCTTC.